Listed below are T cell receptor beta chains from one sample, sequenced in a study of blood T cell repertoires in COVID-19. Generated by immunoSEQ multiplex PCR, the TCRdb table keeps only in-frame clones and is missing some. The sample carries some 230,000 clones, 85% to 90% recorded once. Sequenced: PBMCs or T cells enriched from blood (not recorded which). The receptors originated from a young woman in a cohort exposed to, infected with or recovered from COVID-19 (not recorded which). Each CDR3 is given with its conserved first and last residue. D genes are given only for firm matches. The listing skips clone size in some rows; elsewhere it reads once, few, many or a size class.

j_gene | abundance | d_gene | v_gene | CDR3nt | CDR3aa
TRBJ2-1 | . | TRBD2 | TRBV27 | TGTGCCAGCAGTGGAGGAACCGGACTAGCGGAATACAATGAGCAGTTCTTC | CASSGGTGLAEYNEQFF
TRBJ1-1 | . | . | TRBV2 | TGTGCCAGCAGTGAAATACAGGTGAACACTGAAGCTTTCTTT | CASSEIQVNTEAFF
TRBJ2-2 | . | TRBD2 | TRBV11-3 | TGTGCCAGCAGCTTAGTTCATGGGGGACTAGTGGCCGGGGAGCTGTTTTTT | CASSLVHGGLVAGELFF
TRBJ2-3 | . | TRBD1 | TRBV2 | TGTGCCAGCACGAAGGGGACAGGGGTTAGCACAGATACGCAGTATTTT | CASTKGTGVSTDTQYF
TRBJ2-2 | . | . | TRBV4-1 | TGCGCCAGCAGCCCCTCAGGGGATTGGTACACCGGGGAGCTGTTTTTT | CASSPSGDWYTGELFF
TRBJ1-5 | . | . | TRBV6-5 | TGTGCCAGCAGCTCTGAGGGGGGGTGGAATCAGCCCCAGCATTTT | CASSSEGGWNQPQHF
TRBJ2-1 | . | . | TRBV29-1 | TGCAGCGCCCCAGAGAGGGAATTATCCTACAATGAGCAGTTCTTC | CSAPERELSYNEQFF
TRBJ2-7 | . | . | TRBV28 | TGTGCCAGCAGTCCCTGGGGGAGGAGCTCCTACGAGCAGTACTTC | CASSPWGRSSYEQYF
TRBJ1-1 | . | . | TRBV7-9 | TGTGCCAGCAGCTTATACAGGGAAGCTGAAGCTTTCTTT | CASSLYREAEAFF
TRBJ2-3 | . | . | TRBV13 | TGTGCCAGCAGCTTCGGTCGCACAGATACGCAGTATTTT | CASSFGRTDTQYF
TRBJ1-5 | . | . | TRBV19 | TGTGCCAGTAGTATCGGCGGGTGGCGAAATCAGCCCCAGCATTTT | CASSIGGWRNQPQHF
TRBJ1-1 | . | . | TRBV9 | TGTGCCAGCAGCCCCCTCGACACTGAAGCTTTCTTT | CASSPLDTEAFF
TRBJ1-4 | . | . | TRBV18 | TGTGCCAGCTCACCACCCGGCAGGAATGAAAAACTGTTTTTT | CASSPPGRNEKLFF
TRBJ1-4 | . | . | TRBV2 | TGTGCCAGCAGTGAGGGGGGGGAAAAACTGTTTTTT | CASSEGGEKLFF
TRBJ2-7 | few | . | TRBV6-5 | TGTGCCAGCACGGGGAGCCGCTACGAGCAGTACTTC | CASTGSRYEQYF
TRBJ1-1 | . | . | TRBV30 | TGTGCCTGGAACCCAACAATGAACACTGAAGCTTTCTTT | CAWNPTMNTEAFF
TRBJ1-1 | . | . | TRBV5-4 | TGTGCCAGCAGCTTGGAACTGGGGAGGTCTGAAGCTTTCTTT | CASSLELGRSEAFF
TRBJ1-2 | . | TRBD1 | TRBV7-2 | TGTGCCAGCAGCTTAGGCCAGGGGGCTAACTATGGCTACACCTTC | CASSLGQGANYGYTF
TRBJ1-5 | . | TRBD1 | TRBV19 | TGTGCCAGTAGACAGGGACAGTATCAGCCCCAGCATTTT | CASRQGQYQPQHF
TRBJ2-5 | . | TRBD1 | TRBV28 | TGTGCCAGCAGTTTTGGACAGGGACTCCGGACCCAGTACTTC | CASSFGQGLRTQYF
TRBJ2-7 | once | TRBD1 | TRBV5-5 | TGTGCCAGCAGCCAGACAGGGACCTACGAGCAGTACTTC | CASSQTGTYEQYF
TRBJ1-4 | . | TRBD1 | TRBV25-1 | TGTGCCAGCAGTGATCCGGGACAGGGTAATGAAAAACTGTTTTTT | CASSDPGQGNEKLFF
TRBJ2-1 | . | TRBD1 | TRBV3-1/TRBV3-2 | TGTGCCAGCAGCTTCGGGACAGGGCGGTACAATGAGCAGTTCTTC | CASSFGTGRYNEQFF
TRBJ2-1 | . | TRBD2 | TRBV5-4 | TGTGCCAGCAGCTTGGCCGGGACTACGCCCTACAATGAGCAGTTCTTC | CASSLAGTTPYNEQFF
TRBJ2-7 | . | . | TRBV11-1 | TGTGCCAGCAGCCCGGGACACCTGCGTGAGCAGTACTTC | CASSPGHLREQYF
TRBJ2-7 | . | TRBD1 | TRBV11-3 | TGTGCCAGCAGCTTAGGTCAGGGGGCCTCCTACGAGCAGTACTTC | CASSLGQGASYEQYF
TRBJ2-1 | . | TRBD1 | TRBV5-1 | TGCGCCAGCAGCTTGGTCGGGACAGGGGGCAATGAGCAGTTCTTC | CASSLVGTGGNEQFF
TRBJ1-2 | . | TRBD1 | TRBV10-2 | TGCGCCAGCACCTGGGACAGTGACTCGGTTGGGTACACCTTC | CASTWDSDSVGYTF
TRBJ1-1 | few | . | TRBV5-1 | TGCGCCAGCACCCTAAGAGGGAACACTGAAGCTTTCTTT | CASTLRGNTEAFF
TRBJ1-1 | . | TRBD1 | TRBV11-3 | TGTGCCAGCAGCTCCCCCGGGACAGGCCTTATGAACACTGAAGCTTTCTTT | CASSSPGTGLMNTEAFF
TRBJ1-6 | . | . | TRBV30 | TGTGCCTGGAGTGACAGGGATTCACCCCTCCACTTT | CAWSDRDSPLHF
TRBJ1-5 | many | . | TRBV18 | TGTGCCAGCTCACCACCGTCGGGGGGAGGCAATCAGCCCCAGCATTTT | CASSPPSGGGNQPQHF